Here is one T cell receptor (beta chain) with its context. No antigen is known for it. This sample stems from a study of shared clonotypes between healthy human individuals. Study-wide context: Researchers drew samples from two women and a few men aged 18 to 49. Study-level findings and limits: Generally, estimated richness proved larger in naive subsets than it did in memory subsets. Owing to a small donor count, the genetic and exposure-history diversity represented was limited.

Some clones are missing from TCRdb's copy, which holds only in-frame ones; the method was immunoSEQ multiplex PCR. The sample has over a million clones, approximately 98.5% seen once. Healthy HIV-negative adults with no recent acute infections or vaccinations were recruited as donors. Germline values: CDR1 MGHRA, CDR2 YSYEKL. The CDR3 spans 17 residues. The germline V and J ends were trimmed by 3 bases and 0 bases, with 16 bases remaining between them. Sample: naive CD4+ T cells sorted from blood. As to subset: CD45RA+ positively selected. The chain is built from TRBV4-1 and TRBJ2-3; possible D gene TRBD1, 6 bases. This receptor was identified in a man younger than 40 in good health. The CDR3 DNA reads TGCGCCAGCAGCCACTCAAAGGACAGATTTAGCACAGATACGCAGTATTTT. Amino acids: CASSHSKDRFSTDTQYF.